The 30 T cell receptor beta chains reported below all come from one sample, sequenced in a study of blood T cell repertoires in COVID-19. Clones were read by immunoSEQ multiplex PCR, and TCRdb kept only the in-frame ones, dropping some. The repertoire includes 90,000 to 120,000 clones, about 86% of them detected once, and roughly 3% sits in the top ten. The sequenced material came from PBMCs or T cells enriched from blood (not recorded which). The receptors derive from a woman between 50 and 59 years old who had recovered from COVID-19.

The rearrangement links TRBV6-2 or TRBV6-3 to TRBJ1-5; weak D call: TRBD1 (5 bases). Trimming pared 2 bases from V and 3 bases from J, leaving 8 bases between. CDR3 size: 14 residues. The germline gives CDR1 MNHEY, CDR2 SVGEGT. This CDR3 reads CASSYLDINQPQHF. CDR3 DNA: TGTGCCAGCAGTTACCTGGACATCAATCAGCCCCAGCATTTT.

V and J are TRBV19 and TRBJ2-2; the match to TRBD1 covers 7 bases. The CDR3 has 15 amino acids. Trimming removed 5 bases from V and 5 bases from J; junction bases left unmatched: 8. Germline-derived CDR1 and CDR2 are LNHDA and SQIVND (reference sequence). CDR3: CASSPGQSLTGELFF. The CDR3 DNA reads as TGTGCCAGTAGTCCGGGACAGAGCTTAACCGGGGAGCTGTTTTTT.

The rearrangement links TRBV9 to TRBJ1-3; D is ambiguous. Trimming cost V 0 bases and J 0 bases, with 7 bases left between them. The germline gives CDR1 SGDLS, CDR2 YYNGEE. This CDR3 has 15 amino acids. The CDR3 DNA follows: TGTGCCAGCAGCGTAGGAAGCACCTCTGGAAACACCATATATTTT. Residues: CASSVGSTSGNTIYF.

The chain employs TRBV11-2 and TRBJ2-2; the match to TRBD1 covers 9 bases. V lost 2 bases and J lost 6; bases outside the gene matches: 7. From germline, CDR1 is SGHAT and CDR2 FQNNGV. The CDR3 is made up of 16 amino acids. The CDR3 is CASSLRGQGLSGELFF. In nucleotides, the CDR3 is TGTGCCAGCAGCTTACGGGGACAGGGATTGTCCGGGGAGCTGTTTTTT.

V gene TRBV18 combines with J gene TRBJ1-2, with 10 nucleotides matching TRBD1. The V gene end was trimmed by 6 bases and the J gene end by 1 base; junction bases not matched to a gene: 8. The CDR3 runs to 16 residues. CDR1 is KGHSH, CDR2 LQKENI, per germline. In DNA, the CDR3 is TGTGCCAGCTCGCTATTTGGGACAGGGGATAACTATGGCTACACCTTC. Amino acid sequence: CASSLFGTGDNYGYTF. Together with reference TRBV18 and TRBJ1-2, the CDR3 gives the full variable domain: NAGVMQNPRHLVRRRGQEARLRCSPMKGHSHVYWYRQLPEEGLKFMVYLQKENIIDESGMPKERFSAEFPKEGPSILRIQQVVRGDSAAYFCASSLFGTGDNYGYTFGSGTRLTVV.

The chain couples TRBV28 to TRBJ2-3, with D unresolved. Trimming shortened V by 5 bases and J by 6 bases, and 6 bases separated the two germline ends. Germline loops: CDR1 MDHEN, CDR2 SYDVKM. CDR3 length: 11 residues. Here the CDR3 DNA reads TGTGCCAGCAGTATATCGGATACGCAGTATTTT. Its translation is CASSISDTQYF.

The rearrangement links TRBV12-3 or TRBV12-4 to TRBJ2-3; no definite D call. The CDR3 spans 10 residues. V lost 4 bases and J 8 bases, leaving 4 bases between the germline ends. The CDR3 loop reads CASSSGTQYF. The CDR3 nucleotides are TGTGCCAGCAGTTCCGGTACGCAGTATTTT.

The rearrangement links TRBV9 to TRBJ2-2; 9 nucleotides line up with TRBD2. Germline assignment: CDR1 SGDLS and CDR2 YYNGEE. After removal of 0 bases from V and 4 bases from J, the junction contained 1 base not matched to a gene. This CDR3 has 15 amino acids. The CDR3 DNA sequence: TGTGCCAGCAGCGTAGCTAGCGGGATCACCGGGGAGCTGTTTTTT. Encoded protein: CASSVASGITGELFF.

The rearrangement joins TRBV7-9 to TRBJ2-7; 8 nucleotides align to TRBD1. Germline V gene data show CDR1 as SEHNR and CDR2 as FQNEAQ (reference sequence). The length of the CDR3 is 14 residues. Trimming cost V 4 bases and J 6 bases; bases outside gene matches: 8. The CDR3 bases are TGTGCCAGCAGCTCCCAGGACAGGGCCGGCGAGCAGTACTTC. Amino acid sequence: CASSSQDRAGEQYF.

The chain uses TRBV10-1 and TRBJ2-1; D may be TRBD2 (6 bases). Germline V CDR1 and CDR2: WNHNN, SYGVQD (reference sequence). This CDR3 has 15 residues. Trimming pared 2 bases from V and 0 bases from J, leaving 8 bases between. The CDR3 here is CASSEGDFSYNEQFF. The CDR3 DNA follows: TGCGCCAGCAGTGAGGGGGACTTCTCCTACAATGAGCAGTTCTTC.

This clone was observed a few times. The gene calls are TRBV5-8 and TRBJ1-5; 7 nucleotides line up with TRBD1. The CDR3 is made up of 15 amino acids. V shed 4 bases and J 0 bases; nucleotides not matched to a gene: 4. Per the germline V gene, CDR1 is SGHTS and CDR2 is YDEGEE. Here the CDR3 reads CASSRGQYSNQPQHF. CDR3 coding DNA: TGTGCCAGCAGCCGGGGACAGTATAGCAATCAGCCCCAGCATTTT.

The V and J genes are TRBV24-1 and TRBJ2-2; 9 bases align to TRBD1. J lost 1 base, V lost 3 bases, and 5 bases had no gene match. The CDR3 covers 17 residues. Germline V gene sequence: CDR1 KGHDR, CDR2 SFDVKD. The DNA for the CDR3 is TGTGCCACCAGTGATGTTCCGGGACAGGGGAACACCGGGGAGCTGTTTTTT. This gives the protein CATSDVPGQGNTGELFF.

The chain employs TRBV28 and TRBJ1-1; D possibly corresponds to TRBD1 (5 bases). V was shortened by 7 bases and J by 1 base, with 16 bases between the two germline ends. The CDR3 loop spans 15 amino acids. CDR1 and CDR2 from the germline V gene are MDHEN and SYDVKM. The CDR3 bases are TGTGCCAGCACCCTAGTGGGGCCCCCGAACACTGAAGCTTTCTTT. This gives the protein CASTLVGPPNTEAFF.

The chain joins TRBV9 to TRBJ2-7; D perhaps matches TRBD2 (7 bases). This CDR3 has 17 amino acids. Trimming cost V 2 bases and J 2 bases, with 20 bases left between them. The germline V gene encodes CDR1 SGDLS and CDR2 YYNGEE. The CDR3 sequence: CASSVGGGPLLTYEQYF. CDR3 DNA: TGTGCCAGCAGCGTGGGCGGGGGCCCCCTATTAACCTACGAGCAGTACTTC.

The J gene is TRBJ2-5, the V gene TRBV3-1 (or the pseudogene TRBV3-2); 12 nucleotides align to TRBD2. J gave up 5 bases and V 4 bases, and 11 bases lay outside the gene matches. CDR3 length equals 17 residues. The germline CDR1 and CDR2 sequences are LGHDT and YNNKEL (reference sequence). CDR3: CASSLGGLAGRPETQYF. CDR3 in DNA: TGTGCCAGCAGCCTCGGAGGACTAGCGGGACGACCGGAGACCCAGTACTTC.

This clone was observed a handful of times. The chain recombines TRBV20-1 with TRBJ2-7; TRBD1 matches 9 bases. The CDR3 runs to 16 residues. The V gene end was trimmed by 3 bases and the J gene end by 5 bases; junction bases not matched to a gene: 14. Germline lookup yields CDR1 DFQATT and CDR2 SNEGSKA (reference sequence). The CDR3, as DNA: TGCAGTGCTAGTAGCGGACAGGGGCTAATCGAGGACGAGCAGTACTTC. This sequence encodes CSASSGQGLIEDEQYF.

The chain is built from TRBV11-3 and TRBJ2-3; D ambiguous. Trimming took 5 bases from V and 4 from J, leaving 19 bases between them. This CDR3 has 16 amino acids. Germline values: CDR1 SGHNT, CDR2 YENEEA. This CDR3 reads CASSPGSLLKADTQYF. In DNA form, the CDR3 reads TGTGCCAGCAGCCCCGGGTCTCTCTTAAAGGCAGATACGCAGTATTTT.

The chain combines TRBV11-2 with TRBJ1-1; TRBD1 matches 10 bases. CDR3 length equals 15 residues. Germline CDR1 reads SGHAT; CDR2 reads FQNNGV. V trimming: 5 bases; J trimming: 4 bases; junction bases outside the gene matches: 7. CDR3 coding DNA: TGTGCCAGCAGCGCGCGACAGGGGGCGACCACTGAAGCTTTCTTT. Residues: CASSARQGATTEAFF. The full variable domain, completed using reference TRBV11-2 and TRBJ1-1, is EAGVAQSPRYKIIEKRQSVAFWCNPISGHATLYWYQQILGQGPKLLIQFQNNGVVDDSQLPKDRFSAERLKGVDSTLKIQPAKLEDSAVYLCASSARQGATTEAFFGQGTRLTVV.

V is TRBV21-1 and J is TRBJ1-2; the tabulated D call, TRBD1, remains unverified against the DNA. TRBV21-1 constitutes a pseudogene. The CDR3 is made up of 15 amino acids. The CDR3 sequence: CASSSLDRGSGGYTF. CDR3 in DNA: TGTGCCAGCAGCTCCCTGGACAGGGGATCGGGTGGCTACACCTTC.

The chain links TRBV6-5 to TRBJ2-7; tentative D call: TRBD1 (5 bases). V lost 2 bases and J lost 3, with 11 bases in between. This CDR3 contains 14 residues. Germline assignment: CDR1 MNHEY and CDR2 SVGAGI. CDR3 amino acids: CASSYRGQGYEQYF. The CDR3 DNA reads TGTGCCAGCAGTTACCGAGGACAAGGCTACGAGCAGTACTTC.

This chain joins TRBV18 and TRBJ1-2, with 7 bases fitting TRBD1. V lost 2 bases, J lost 1 base, and 7 bases stayed unmatched. Germline CDR1 KGHSH, CDR2 LQKENI. CDR3 length: 16 amino acids. As DNA, the CDR3 is TGTGCCAGCTCACCAAGGGGGCTACTCTTTAACTATGGCTACACCTTC. Protein sequence: CASSPRGLLFNYGYTF.

The chain is built from TRBV6-2 or TRBV6-3 and TRBJ2-7, with D possibly matching TRBD2 (5 bases). Trimming took off 2 bases at V and 2 bases at J, with 10 bases between the two ends. The CDR3 consists of 14 residues. The germline V gene has CDR1 MNHEY and CDR2 SVGEGT. The DNA of the CDR3 is TGTGCCAGCAGTTACGGGCTGGAGGCCTACGAGCAGTACTTC. Amino acid sequence: CASSYGLEAYEQYF.

The chain couples TRBV18 to TRBJ2-2, with 8 bases identical to TRBD1. CDR3 length: 16 residues. Trimming at V came to 5 bases and at J to 0 bases, leaving 5 bases not matched to a gene. The germline V gene encodes CDR1 KGHSH and CDR2 LQKENI. The CDR3 reads CASSGQGAANTGELFF. CDR3 in DNA: TGTGCCAGCTCAGGGCAGGGGGCCGCGAACACCGGGGAGCTGTTTTTT.

The rearrangement joins TRBV29-1 to TRBJ1-1; perhaps TRBD1 as D (5 bases). V lost 5 bases and J 1 base, leaving 11 bases between the germline ends. This CDR3 spans 13 amino acids. Germline V CDR1 and CDR2: SQVTM, ANQGSEA. The CDR3 DNA follows: TGCAGCGTTTGCCAGGGAACGAACACTGAAGCTTTCTTT. Its translation is CSVCQGTNTEAFF.

This chain links TRBV7-9 with TRBJ1-4; D is uncertain. This CDR3 is 14 amino acids long. CDR1 is SEHNR, CDR2 FQNEAQ, per germline (reference sequence). The V end lost 5 bases, the J end lost 9 bases, and 16 bases lay between the germline ends. The CDR3 loop reads CASSHSAGAQKLFF. The CDR3 DNA reads as TGTGCCAGCAGCCACTCTGCGGGTGCGCAAAAACTGTTTTTT.

The chain employs TRBV5-6 and TRBJ2-3, with D tentatively TRBD1 (6 bases). The CDR3 loop spans 15 amino acids. The germline CDR1 and CDR2 sequences are SGHDT and YYEEEE. Trimming pared 4 bases from V and 4 bases from J, leaving 16 bases between. The CDR3 sequence is CASSQGHLNADTQYF. The DNA of the CDR3 is TGTGCCAGCAGCCAGGGACACCTGAACGCAGATACGCAGTATTTT.

This clone was observed once. The chain links TRBV7-9 to TRBJ2-6, with TRBD1 matching over 7 bases. The CDR3 totals 15 residues. V was clipped by 7 bases and J by 3 bases; unmatched bases: 6. Germline V CDR1 and CDR2: SEHNR, FQNEAQ (reference sequence). CDR3 coding DNA: TGTGCCAGCATGGCAGGGGGTAGTGGGGCCAACGTCCTGACTTTC. Translation: CASMAGGSGANVLTF.

This clone was detected only a few times. V gene TRBV30 combines with J gene TRBJ2-2; possible D gene TRBD2, 5 bases. Per the germline V gene, CDR1 is GTSNPN and CDR2 is SVGIG (reference sequence). CDR3 size: 11 residues. Trimming took off 3 bases at V and 7 bases at J, with 6 bases between the two ends. The CDR3 spells CAWRRGGELFF. The CDR3, as DNA: TGTGCCTGGAGACGGGGCGGGGAGCTGTTTTTT. Combining the CDR3 with reference TRBV30 and TRBJ2-2 gives the whole variable domain SQTIHQWPATLVQPVGSPLSLECTVEGTSNPNLYWYRQAAGRGLQLLFYSVGIGQISSEVPQNLSASRPQDRQFILSSKKLLLSDSGFYLCAWRRGGELFFGEGSRLTVL.

This sequence joins TRBV5-4 and TRBJ2-1, with TRBD1 matching over 9 bases. The V segment lost 2 bases and the J segment 7 bases; nucleotides outside the gene matches: 4. Germline values: CDR1 SGHNT, CDR2 YYREEE (reference sequence). The CDR3 sequence is 14 residues long. DNA for the CDR3: TGTGCCAGCAGCTTCGGACAGGGGAAAAATGAGCAGTTCTTC. This sequence encodes CASSFGQGKNEQFF. Based on the CDR3 plus reference TRBV5-4 and TRBJ2-1, the full variable domain is ETGVTQSPTHLIKTRGQQVTLRCSSQSGHNTVSWYQQALGQGPQFIFQYYREEENGRGNFPPRFSGLQFPNYSSELNVNALELDDSALYLCASSFGQGKNEQFFGPGTRLTVL.

This sequence joins TRBV4-2 and TRBJ2-5; TRBD2 aligns across 11 bases. V shed 4 bases and J 0 bases; nucleotides not matched to a gene: 7. Germline V gene sequence: CDR1 LGHNA, CDR2 YNFKEQ. CDR3 length: 17 amino acids. CDR3 in amino acids: CASSRPGLAVNQETQYF. For the CDR3, the DNA is TGTGCCAGCAGCCGCCCGGGACTAGCGGTAAACCAAGAGACCCAGTACTTC.